This T cell receptor beta chain appears in the sequencing data of a study of shared clonotypes between healthy human individuals (dated by TCRdb to the early 2020s). Context from the whole study: The cohort included three men and a couple of women between 18 and 49 years of age. To increase sequencing depth and limit assay-specific biases, different laboratories used diverse techniques to prepare libraries and sequence TCR repertoires. The study deeply sequenced blood TCR repertoires of five healthy adults to estimate repertoire size and the extent of clonotype sharing between individuals. Per donor, leukapheresis produced somewhere between about 0.85 and 9.5 billion PBMCs. For each donor, CD4 naive and CD4 memory were each run on three plates, CD8 naive on two plates, and CD8 memory on one plate. Overall results and qualifications from the work: Larger estimated clonotype richness was generally found for naive subsets than for memory subsets. Sharing across several donors was observed for 4.5% to 6.5% of naive CD4, less than 4% of naive CD8, about 2.5% of memory CD4, and less than 0.45% of memory CD8 clonotypes. Incomplete sequencing was indicated by rarefaction of sorted-subset datasets, despite the large sequencing depth. Only blood was sampled, and tissue TCR repertoires likely differ from those in blood. Higher generation probabilities were observed for clonotypes shared by all four sorted-subset donors than for non-shared clonotypes. Because the study included a small number of donors, the genetic and exposure-history diversity represented was limited. Pairwise subsampling indicated that sequencing depth was expected to affect the degree of clonotype sharing among donors.

Between the V and J ends, shortened by 0 bases and 6 bases respectively, the junction contains 16 bases. The CDR3 sequence holds 16 residues, the cysteine and phenylalanine included. Only CDR3 DNA is held: 48 bases, read in frame from base 1. CDR1 and CDR2, per the germline V gene, are MGHRA and YSYEKL. Notes on this clone: The antigen it binds to is not known. No per-base quality is available; no much larger clone lies one base away.

Using the deep immunoSEQ assay, multiplex PCR amplified TCR CDR3 regions from genomic DNA. Extracted genomic DNA from each cell subset was spread evenly across all wells of several immunoSEQ 96-well plates, with each plate serving as a replicate. Each replicate PCR for sorted subsets received about 200 ng genomic DNA, equal to roughly 30,000 T cell genomes. Purified libraries were quantified with a Qubit 3.0 fluorometer, sized on a Bioanalyzer 2100, and re-quantified with the KAPA Library Quantification kit. Each immunoSEQ 96-well plate was sequenced on its own single-read 150-cycle Illumina NextSeq 550 flow cell. From the authors' description of their analysis: Because the immunoSEQ output held only junctional sequences and lacked quality scores, the filtering could not match the filtering applied to full-length reads. Sequences were annotated with PyIR, a Python wrapper for IgBLAST v1.9, using IMGT germline references to assign V/J genes and CDR3. Any read was removed if the V/J assignment was weak (E-value above 1e-6), the CDR3 was missing, or the read contained stop codons, out-of-frame junctions, or ambiguous translated residues. V3J clonotypes were defined as sequences sharing the same inferred V gene, J gene, and CDR3 amino acid sequence. The percentage overlap between two repertoires was calculated by dividing the number of shared unique clonotypes by the size of the smaller repertoire. Three approaches were used to assess repertoire richness: RTK rarefaction, the Chao1 estimator, and Recon v2.1 estimates of unobserved clonotypes. Generation probabilities were computed with OLGA for all TCRbeta clonotypes obtained by the gDNA method from several donors. Imported from immuneACCESS, the table was reduced by TCRdb to in-frame sequences with V and J called. These copies leave out some clones; in studies compared against another copy, an unresolved V gene accounts for under half, and the cause of the remainder is not known. V and J calls and clone size are copied from that table; D and trimming were computed from the DNA. Across this sample there are more than 2,000,000 clones, with over 90% seen only once. Under 0.45% of the sample lies in the top ten.

The donors were healthy, HIV-negative adults who had no recently reported acute infections or vaccinations. Only Caucasian adults living in Nashville, Tennessee, USA were represented among the donors. Magnetic negative selection was used to enrich CD4+ T cells, after which naive cells were positively selected on CD45RA and the negative fraction became the memory subset. Blood was collected by leukapheresis, and PBMCs were isolated by Ficoll-Histopaque density gradient centrifugation and then cryopreserved in liquid nitrogen vapor phase. Analytical flow cytometry was used to check the purity and quantity of every magnetically sorted T cell population. From each sorted fraction, genomic DNA was isolated and quantified by UV absorbance on a Nanodrop 2000c.

Material for sequencing was naive CD4+ T cells from PBMCs. Explained via the paper, the cell subset or site label denotes: CD45RA+ positively selected. Recombination linked TRBV4-1 to TRBJ2-3, and possibly TRBD1, on 6 matching bases. The clonotype was recovered from a man between 18 and 29 years old in good health. Some clones in this sample may be carry-over from other donors' samples. This receptor carries the CDR3 CASSQELQGFPDTQYF. The sequence in DNA is TGCGCCAGCAGCCAAGAGTTACAGGGCTTCCCCGATACGCAGTATTTT.